These T cell receptor beta chains were read from a single sample in a study of T cells in Graves' hyperthyroidism and ophthalmopathy. TCRdb reprocessed the multiplex PCR reads with MiXCR, giving one entry per CDR3 protein. Of a few hundred thousand distinct CDR3 sequences listed, 15% to 18% are singletons. The source material was blood. The receptor source for this set is a woman younger than 45 with Graves' hyperthyroidism. CDR3s include the opening cysteine and the closing phenylalanine or tryptophan. D genes are given only for firm matches. Only part of the rows carry a size: once, few, many, or a class if the clone is expanded.

CDR3nt	CDR3aa	d_gene	abundance	v_gene	j_gene
TGTGCCAGCAGCGTAGATGGGAATGAAAAACTGTTTTTT	CASSVDGNEKLFF	.	.	TRBV9	TRBJ1-4
TGCAGTGCCCGACGTAGAGCGGGGATTGGCACTGAAGCTTTCTTT	CSARRRAGIGTEAFF	.	many	TRBV20-1	TRBJ1-1
TGTGCCAGCAGTTTAGGGCAGGGAGTGGGCGGCTACACCTTC	CASSLGQGVGGYTF	.	many	TRBV12-3/TRBV12-4	TRBJ1-2
TGTGCCAGCAGCATACTAGCGGAGCGCCACGAGCAGTACTTC	CASSILAERHEQYF	TRBD2	many	TRBV2	TRBJ2-7
TGTGCCAGCAGCTTAGCTCCCTTTAATTCACCCCTCCACTTT	CASSLAPFNSPLHF	.	.	TRBV7-2	TRBJ1-6
TGTGCCAGCAGCCTGTACAGGGAATCCTACGAGCAGTACTTC	CASSLYRESYEQYF	.	.	TRBV14	TRBJ2-7
TGTGCCAGCAGTCCAAATAGGGGGCCTTCATCGGGCGGACTGTTTTTT	CASSPNRGPSSGGLFF	TRBD1	.	TRBV27	TRBJ1-4
TGTGCCATCAGCACTGGGTCGGGCTACGAGCAGTACTTC	CAISTGSGYEQYF	.	many	TRBV10-3	TRBJ2-7
TGTGCCAGCAGTGAATTGGTTCCGAACACTGAAGCTTTCTTT	CASSELVPNTEAFF	.	few	TRBV25-1	TRBJ1-1
TGTGCCAGCAGCCGGGGGCGGGCTGTACAAGAGACCCAGTACTTC	CASSRGRAVQETQYF	.	many	TRBV3-1	TRBJ2-5
TGTGCCAGCAGCTTAACTAGCGGTGCCTTTGAGCAGTTCTTC	CASSLTSGAFEQFF	TRBD2	few	TRBV5-8	TRBJ2-1
TGCAGCGTTTTAGACAGGGCAACAGATACGCAGTATTTT	CSVLDRATDTQYF	TRBD1	many	TRBV29-1	TRBJ2-3
TGTGCCAGCAGCAAGGGGTCCGGGACAGTGCTCTACGAGCAGTACTTC	CASSKGSGTVLYEQYF	TRBD1	many	TRBV12-3/TRBV12-4	TRBJ2-7
TGTGCCAGCTCATCCAGGGGGCATCCCCTTGAAGCTTTCTTT	CASSSRGHPLEAFF	TRBD1	many	TRBV18	TRBJ1-1
TGTGCCAGCAGGTCAGGGGGGACGATGAACACTGAAGCTTTCTTT	CASRSGGTMNTEAFF	TRBD1	many	TRBV6-1	TRBJ1-1
TGTGCCAGCAGCCCCCGAAGAGGAGGGGCCGGGGAACTGTTTTTT	CASSPRRGGAGELFF	.	many	TRBV7-8	TRBJ2-2
TGTGCCAGCAGCTTTAGGCTAGCGGGAGGTGGAACCGGGGAGCTGTATTTT	CASSFRLAGGGTGELYF	TRBD2	few	TRBV11-3	TRBJ2-2
TGTGCCAGCAGCTTTATGACCGGGGAGCTGTTTTTT	CASSFMTGELFF	.	.	TRBV11-2	TRBJ2-2
TGTGCCAGCGCGGTGTCGCGTGGGACAGGGACCTACGGGCAGTACTTC	CASAVSRGTGTYGQYF	TRBD1	many	TRBV6-1	TRBJ2-7
TGTGCCAGCGCCGACCGATGGGGACTAGACTATGAGCAGTTCTTC	CASADRWGLDYEQFF	TRBD2	few	TRBV5-4	TRBJ2-1
TGTGCCACCAGCAGAGGACCGGGACAGAACTACGAGCAGTACTTC	CATSRGPGQNYEQYF	TRBD1	many	TRBV15	TRBJ2-7
TGCAGTGCTGCGCGGGACACTCCGAACACAGATACGCAGTATTTT	CSAARDTPNTDTQYF	.	.	TRBV20-1	TRBJ2-3
TGCAGCGACAGGACCTCTAACTATGGCTACACCTTC	CSDRTSNYGYTF	.	few	TRBV29-1	TRBJ1-2
TGTGCCATCAGTGAGTCGGCTAGCGGGCGTCCGGAGACCCAGTACTTC	CAISESASGRPETQYF	TRBD2	many	TRBV10-3	TRBJ2-5
TGTGCTAGTGGTTTCTTCTCTTCTCAGCCCCAGCATTTT	CASGFFSSQPQHF	.	few	TRBV12-5	TRBJ1-5
TGCAGTGCTCCACAGGAGGGAAGTGAGCAGTTCTTC	CSAPQEGSEQFF	.	few	TRBV20-1	TRBJ2-1
TGTGCCAGCACCCCCGCGGGGGGAGGTCTCACTGTAGGCTACACCTTC	CASTPAGGGLTVGYTF	.	many	TRBV27	TRBJ1-2
TGCGCCAGCAGCTCGACTAGCGGGAAGCTCACAGATACGCAGTATTTT	CASSSTSGKLTDTQYF	TRBD2	many	TRBV5-1	TRBJ2-3
TGTGCCAGCCTCGGGACAGGGGCGCCAGATACGCAGTATTTT	CASLGTGAPDTQYF	TRBD1	few	TRBV6-2/TRBV6-3	TRBJ2-3
TGTGCCAGCAGCTTCGACAGGGGGATTGATCAGTTCTTC	CASSFDRGIDQFF	TRBD1	.	TRBV5-8	TRBJ2-1
TGTGCCAGCACTTCTCCCGGGACGCTTGCCTACAATGAGCAGTTCTTC	CASTSPGTLAYNEQFF	.	many	TRBV27	TRBJ2-1
TGTGCCAGCAGTTACTCGGTCGGGGGCAATGAGCAGTTCTTC	CASSYSVGGNEQFF	.	few	TRBV6-6	TRBJ2-1
TGCGCCAGCAGTTGGGACAGACGAATGCAGTTCTTC	CASSWDRRMQFF	TRBD1	.	TRBV5-1	TRBJ2-1
TGCGCCAGCCGCGGGATGAAGACCCAGTACTTC	CASRGMKTQYF	.	.	TRBV10-1	TRBJ2-5
TGCGCCAGCAGCTGGGACAGGGGAGCAGATACGCAGTATTTT	CASSWDRGADTQYF	TRBD1	many	TRBV5-1	TRBJ2-3
TGTGCCAGCAGTGATGCGCGGGACGGGACAGATACGCAGTATTTT	CASSDARDGTDTQYF	.	.	TRBV25-1	TRBJ2-3
TGTGCCAGCTCACCAACGGCAGGGGCCGGAGATACGCAGTATTTT	CASSPTAGAGDTQYF	.	few	TRBV18	TRBJ2-3
TGTGCCAGTAGTACTACCGGGACTAGCGTCTACAATGAGCAGTTCTTC	CASSTTGTSVYNEQFF	TRBD2	.	TRBV19	TRBJ2-1
TGTGCCAGCAGCCACATCGCGTCGTACTCCTACGAGCAGTACTTC	CASSHIASYSYEQYF	.	.	TRBV14	TRBJ2-7
TGTGCCATCAGACCCGACCTGGGCGCAGATACGCAGTATTTT	CAIRPDLGADTQYF	.	.	TRBV10-3	TRBJ2-3
TGTGCCAGCAGTTACTCGGCCCTAGCGGGAGGCTTTAGGTTCTTC	CASSYSALAGGFRFF	TRBD2	.	TRBV6-5	TRBJ2-1
TGTGCCAGCAGCTTAGCAGCAACCTTCTCCTACGAGCAGTACTTC	CASSLAATFSYEQYF	.	few	TRBV7-9	TRBJ2-7
TGTGCCAGCAGGGTGGACAGGGGTGACACTGAAGCTTTCTTT	CASRVDRGDTEAFF	TRBD1	many	TRBV2	TRBJ1-1
TGTGCCAGCAGTTTTAACAGGGCGATCATGAACACTGAAGCTTTCTTT	CASSFNRAIMNTEAFF	.	many	TRBV12-3/TRBV12-4	TRBJ1-1
TGTGCCAGCAGCTTAGTAGGGGGAGGAGGAGAGACCCAGTACTTC	CASSLVGGGGETQYF	.	many	TRBV7-2	TRBJ2-5
TGTGCCACCAGCGCGGGGGGGACCTACTATGGCTACACCTTC	CATSAGGTYYGYTF	.	few	TRBV15	TRBJ1-2
TGTGCCAGTTGGGGTAGGGGGCTGGGCAATCAGCCCCAGCATTTT	CASWGRGLGNQPQHF	TRBD1	.	TRBV19	TRBJ1-5
TGTGCCAGCAGCTCGACCGACGGCTACGAGCAGTACTTC	CASSSTDGYEQYF	.	few	TRBV7-7	TRBJ2-7
TGTGCCAGTAAACCGGACAGTTTGGGAAGTGGCTACACCTTC	CASKPDSLGSGYTF	.	few	TRBV19	TRBJ1-2
TGTGCCAGCAGCCCAGCGGGACAGGGTCGTCAGCCCCAGCATTTT	CASSPAGQGRQPQHF	TRBD1	many	TRBV7-9	TRBJ1-5
TGCAGTGCTAGGGCTAGCGGGAACACCGGGGAGCTGTTTTTT	CSARASGNTGELFF	TRBD2	many	TRBV20-1	TRBJ2-2